This entry describes one T cell receptor beta chain. Antigen specificity is unknown. Sequencing was performed with immunoSEQ multiplex PCR; in TCRdb, only in-frame clones are kept and a portion is missing. The sample holds over 200,000 clones, just over 85% seen once. These data are taken from a study of cytomegalovirus exposure and HLA in healthy donors. The wider study: The approximately 110 validation repertoires used the same platform as the 650 to 850 first-cohort repertoires, a later analysis reported.

The germline CDR1 and CDR2 sequences are MNHEY and SMNVEV (reference sequence). The CDR3 consists of 15 residues. V lost 1 base, J lost 6 bases, and 13 bases lay in between. The study, taken as a whole, reports: The study put some 160 TCR beta chains on its list as cytomegalovirus-associated. Confirmation was obtained in vitro that a few CMV-associated chains are specific for CMV antigens.

Sequencing input: PBMCs. The V call is TRBV27, the J call TRBJ2-1; unclear D gene. This clonotype originated in a woman aged 18-29 years in good health and CMV-seronegative. The CDR3 bases are TGTGCCAGCAGTTTATTGTCTGTGTCCCGCAATGAGCAGTTCTTC. Translated, it gives CASSLLSVSRNEQFF.